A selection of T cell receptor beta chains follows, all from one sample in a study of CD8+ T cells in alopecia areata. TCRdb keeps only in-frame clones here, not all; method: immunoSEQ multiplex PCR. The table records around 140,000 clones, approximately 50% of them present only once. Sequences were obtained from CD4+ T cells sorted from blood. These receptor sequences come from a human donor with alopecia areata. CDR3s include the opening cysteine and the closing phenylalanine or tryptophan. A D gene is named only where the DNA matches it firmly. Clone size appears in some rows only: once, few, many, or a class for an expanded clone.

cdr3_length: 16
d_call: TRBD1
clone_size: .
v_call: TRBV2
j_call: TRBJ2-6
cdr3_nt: TGTGCCAGCGATTTACAGGGGGCGGGCGGGGCCAACGTCCTGACTTTC
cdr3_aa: CASDLQGAGGANVLTF

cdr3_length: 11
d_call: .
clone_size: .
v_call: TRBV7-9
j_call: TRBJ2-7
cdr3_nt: TGTGCCATATGGGTGGGCTACGAGCAGTACTTC
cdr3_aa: CAIWVGYEQYF

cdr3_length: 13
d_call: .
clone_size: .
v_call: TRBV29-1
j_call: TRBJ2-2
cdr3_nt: TGCAGCGTTGCCCCCAAGGGCGCCGGGGAGCTGTTTTTT
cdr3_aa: CSVAPKGAGELFF

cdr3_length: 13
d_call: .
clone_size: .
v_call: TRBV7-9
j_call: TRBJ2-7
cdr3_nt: TGTGCCAGCAGCTTAGGGGGCGGCTACGAGCAGTACTTC
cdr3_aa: CASSLGGGYEQYF

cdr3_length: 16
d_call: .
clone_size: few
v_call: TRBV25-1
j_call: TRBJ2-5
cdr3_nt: TGTGCCAGCAGTACAATCAGAGGTGGGGACCAAGAGACCCAGTACTTC
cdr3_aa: CASSTIRGGDQETQYF

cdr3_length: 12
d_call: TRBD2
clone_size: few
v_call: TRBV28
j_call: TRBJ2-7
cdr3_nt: TGTGCCAGCAGTTTGGGAGGGTACGAGCAGTACTTC
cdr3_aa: CASSLGGYEQYF

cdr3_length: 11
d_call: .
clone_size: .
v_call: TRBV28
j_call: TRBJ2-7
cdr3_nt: TGTGCCAGCAGTTCCACCTACGAGCAGTACTTC
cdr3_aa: CASSSTYEQYF

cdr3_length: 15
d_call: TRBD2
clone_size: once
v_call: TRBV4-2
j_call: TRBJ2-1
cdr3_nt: TGTGCCAGCAGCCAACCTAGCGGCTCCTACAATGAGCAGTTCTTC
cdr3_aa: CASSQPSGSYNEQFF

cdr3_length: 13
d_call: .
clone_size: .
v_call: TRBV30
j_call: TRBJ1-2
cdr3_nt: TGTGCCTCTGCACAGCTGGGCAACTATGGCTACACCTTC
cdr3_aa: CASAQLGNYGYTF

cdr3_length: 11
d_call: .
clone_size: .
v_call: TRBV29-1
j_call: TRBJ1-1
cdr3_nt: TGCAGCACGAGGACAGCCAATGAAGCTTTCTTT
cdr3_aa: CSTRTANEAFF

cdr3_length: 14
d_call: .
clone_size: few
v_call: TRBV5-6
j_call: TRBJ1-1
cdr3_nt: TGTGCCAGCAGCAAGACACGGATGAACACTGAAGCTTTCTTT
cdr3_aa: CASSKTRMNTEAFF

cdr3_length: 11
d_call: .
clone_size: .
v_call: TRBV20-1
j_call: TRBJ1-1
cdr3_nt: TGCAGTGCGACAGGGAACACTGAAGCTTTCTTT
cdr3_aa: CSATGNTEAFF

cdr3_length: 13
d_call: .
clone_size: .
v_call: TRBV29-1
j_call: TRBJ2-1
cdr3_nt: TGCAGCGTTGAAGAGGACTACTACAATGAGCAGTTCTTC
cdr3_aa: CSVEEDYYNEQFF

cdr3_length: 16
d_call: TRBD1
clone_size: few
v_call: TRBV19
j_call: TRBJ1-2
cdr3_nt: TGTGCCAGTAGTATGGTGCAGGGGGCAACAACTATGGGCTACACCTTC
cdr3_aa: CASSMVQGATTMGYTF

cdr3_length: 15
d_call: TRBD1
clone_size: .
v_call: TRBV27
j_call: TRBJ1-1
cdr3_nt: TGTGCCACTCCGGGACAGGGAGGGGGGTATCCTGAAGCTTTCTTT
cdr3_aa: CATPGQGGGYPEAFF

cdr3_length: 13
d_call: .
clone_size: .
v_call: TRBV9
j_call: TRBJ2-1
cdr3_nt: TGTGCCAGCAGCGTAGCGGAGAACAATGAGCAGTTCTTC
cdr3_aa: CASSVAENNEQFF

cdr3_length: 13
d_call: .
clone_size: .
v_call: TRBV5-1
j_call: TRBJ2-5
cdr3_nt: TGCGCCAGCAGCTTGAACAGGGCGGAGACCCAGTACTTC
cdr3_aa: CASSLNRAETQYF

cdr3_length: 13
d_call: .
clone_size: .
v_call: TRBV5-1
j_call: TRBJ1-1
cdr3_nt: TGCGCCAGCAGGAGGGTGGGGAACACTGAAGCTTTCTTT
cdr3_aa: CASRRVGNTEAFF

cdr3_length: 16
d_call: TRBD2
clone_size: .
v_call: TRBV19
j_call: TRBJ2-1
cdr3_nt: TGTGCCAGTAGTATGTTTGGACTAGCTAGTGTCAATGAGCAGTTCTTC
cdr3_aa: CASSMFGLASVNEQFF